The present T cell receptor (beta chain) was sequenced within a study of T cells in Graves' hyperthyroidism and ophthalmopathy. Study findings and constraints: Most clonotypes expanded in thyroid above 0.001 were likewise present in blood.

This sample holds PBMCs from around 9.9 ml fresh peripheral blood. Using RNA transcripts as the source, TCR beta CDR3 regions were amplified. First-round RT-PCR of the TCR CDR3 relied on the HTBI primer set. TCRdb called the multiplex PCR reads again in MiXCR, with one record for every CDR3 protein. The sample shows about 420,000 distinct CDR3 sequences, more than 15% of them seen only once. The sample holds a few counts of this clonotype. Its antigen is not known. The sequenced sample was blood. This receptor was identified in a young woman with Graves' hyperthyroidism.

CDR3 bases: TGTGCCAGCAGCTCCCGACTAGCGGTTACGTTCCAAGAGACCCAGTACTTC. Its protein is CASSSRLAVTFQETQYF. The chain carries TRBV7-3 and TRBJ2-5; 9 nucleotides align to TRBD2. V was clipped by 4 bases and J by 1 base; unmatched bases: 10. Germline V gene sequence: CDR1 SGHTA, CDR2 FQGTGA. The CDR3 contains 17 residues.